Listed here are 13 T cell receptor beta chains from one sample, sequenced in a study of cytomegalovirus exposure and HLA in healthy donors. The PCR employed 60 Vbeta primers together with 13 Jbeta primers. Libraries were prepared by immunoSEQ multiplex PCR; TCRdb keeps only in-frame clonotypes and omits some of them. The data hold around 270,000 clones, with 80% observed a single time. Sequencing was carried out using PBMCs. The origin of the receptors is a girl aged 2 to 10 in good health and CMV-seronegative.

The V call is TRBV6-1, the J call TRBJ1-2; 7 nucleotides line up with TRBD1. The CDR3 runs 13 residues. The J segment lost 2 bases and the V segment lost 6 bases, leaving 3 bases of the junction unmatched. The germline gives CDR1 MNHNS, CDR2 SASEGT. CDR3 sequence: CASRLTGNYGYTF. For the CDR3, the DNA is TGTGCCAGCAGACTGACAGGGAACTATGGCTACACCTTC.

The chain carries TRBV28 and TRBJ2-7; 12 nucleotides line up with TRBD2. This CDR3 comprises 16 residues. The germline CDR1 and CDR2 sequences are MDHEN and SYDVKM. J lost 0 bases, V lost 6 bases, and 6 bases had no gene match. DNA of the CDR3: TGTGCCAGCAGCTCCCCGACTAGCGGGAGCTCCTACGAGCAGTACTTC. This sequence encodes CASSSPTSGSSYEQYF.

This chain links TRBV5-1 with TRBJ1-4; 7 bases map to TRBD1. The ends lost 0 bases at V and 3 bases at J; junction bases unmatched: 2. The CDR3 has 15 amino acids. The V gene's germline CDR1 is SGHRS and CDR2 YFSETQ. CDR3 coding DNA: TGCGCCAGCAGCTTGGAGGGACAGCCTAATGAAAAACTGTTTTTT. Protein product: CASSLEGQPNEKLFF.

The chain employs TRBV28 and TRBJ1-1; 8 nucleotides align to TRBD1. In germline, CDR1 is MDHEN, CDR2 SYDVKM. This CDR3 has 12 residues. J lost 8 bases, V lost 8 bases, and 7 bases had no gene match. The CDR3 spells CASSDREGEAFF. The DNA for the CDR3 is TGTGCCAGCTCGGACAGGGAAGGGGAAGCTTTCTTT. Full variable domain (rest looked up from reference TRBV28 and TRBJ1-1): DVKVTQSSRYLVKRTGEKVFLECVQDMDHENMFWYRQDPGLGLRLIYFSYDVKMKEKGDIPEGYSVSREKKERFSLILESASTNQTSMYLCASSDREGEAFFGQGTRLTVV.

This chain's CDR3 is CASSPSEQETQYF. The CDR3 DNA reads TGTGCCAGCAGCCCCTCGGAGCAAGAGACCCAGTACTTC. The V and J genes are TRBV7-3 and TRBJ2-5; D uncertain. V was clipped by 5 bases and J by 2 bases, with 9 bases between them. Germline-derived CDR1 and CDR2 are SGHTA and FQGTGA. The CDR3 consists of 13 residues.

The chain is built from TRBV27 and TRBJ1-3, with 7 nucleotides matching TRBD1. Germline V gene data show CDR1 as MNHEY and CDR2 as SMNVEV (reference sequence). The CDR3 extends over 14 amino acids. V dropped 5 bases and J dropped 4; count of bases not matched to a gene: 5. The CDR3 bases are TGTGCCAGCAGTCGACAGGGCGGGGGAAACACCATATATTTT. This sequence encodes CASSRQGGGNTIYF.

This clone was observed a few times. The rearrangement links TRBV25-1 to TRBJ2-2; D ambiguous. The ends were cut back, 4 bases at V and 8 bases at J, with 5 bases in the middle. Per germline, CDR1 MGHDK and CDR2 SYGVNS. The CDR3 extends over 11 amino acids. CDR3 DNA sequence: TGTGCCAGCAGTGGAGTTGGGGAGCTGTTTTTT. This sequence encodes CASSGVGELFF.

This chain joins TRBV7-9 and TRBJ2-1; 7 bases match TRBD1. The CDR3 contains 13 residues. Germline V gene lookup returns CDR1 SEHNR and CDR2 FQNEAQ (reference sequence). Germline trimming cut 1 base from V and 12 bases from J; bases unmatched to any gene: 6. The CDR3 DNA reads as TGTGCCAGCAGCTTAGGACAGGGTCTTTGGCAGTTCTTC. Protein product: CASSLGQGLWQFF.

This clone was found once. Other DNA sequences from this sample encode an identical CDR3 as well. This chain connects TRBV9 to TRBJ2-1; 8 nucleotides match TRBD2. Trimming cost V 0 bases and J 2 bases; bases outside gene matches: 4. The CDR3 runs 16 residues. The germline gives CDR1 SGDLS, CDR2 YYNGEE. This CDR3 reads CASSVGTSGTYNEQFF. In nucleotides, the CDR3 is TGTGCCAGCAGCGTAGGAACTAGCGGTACCTACAATGAGCAGTTCTTC.

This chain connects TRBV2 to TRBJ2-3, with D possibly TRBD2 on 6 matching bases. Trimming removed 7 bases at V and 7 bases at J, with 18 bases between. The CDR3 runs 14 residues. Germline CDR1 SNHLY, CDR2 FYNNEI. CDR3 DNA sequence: TGTGCCAGCACTAACGGGGGAGGCACGTATACGCAGTATTTT. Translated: CASTNGGGTYTQYF.

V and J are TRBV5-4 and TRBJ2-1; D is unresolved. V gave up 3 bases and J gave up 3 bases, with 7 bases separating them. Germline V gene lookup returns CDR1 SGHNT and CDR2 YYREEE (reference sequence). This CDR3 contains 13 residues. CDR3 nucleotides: TGTGCCAGCAGCTCCAACTACTACAATGAGCAGTTCTTC. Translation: CASSSNYYNEQFF.

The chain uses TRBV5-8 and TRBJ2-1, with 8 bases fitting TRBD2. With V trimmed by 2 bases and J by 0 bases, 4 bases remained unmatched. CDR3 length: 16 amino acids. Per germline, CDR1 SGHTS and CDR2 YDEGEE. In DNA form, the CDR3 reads TGTGCCAGCAGCTTAGAGCGGGAGAGCTCCTACAATGAGCAGTTCTTC. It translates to CASSLERESSYNEQFF.

This CDR3 is CSVEVRGRGEQYF. In DNA, the CDR3 is TGCAGCGTTGAAGTGAGAGGGAGGGGCGAGCAGTACTTC. The chain links TRBV29-1 to TRBJ2-5; TRBD2 agrees at 7 bases. Judging by the DNA end, TRBJ2-7 fits better; the J call may be wrong. This CDR3 is built from 13 residues. The germline gives CDR1 SQVTM, CDR2 ANQGSEA.